This is a list of T cell receptor beta chains from one sample in a study of CD8+ T cells in alopecia areata. The method was immunoSEQ multiplex PCR; TCRdb's version includes in-frame clones alone and lacks a portion of them. Seen here are about 97,000 clones, 41% observed once, and the top ten hold approximately 1.5%. The sequencing sample was made of CD4+ T cells sorted from blood. Receptors were obtained from a human donor with alopecia areata. The CDR3 runs from the conserved cysteine through the conserved F or W. Fields, in order: D gene, clone size, CDR3 length, J gene, V gene, CDR3 protein, CDR3 DNA. A D gene is named only where the DNA matches it firmly. Size is omitted from some rows. Given values are once, few, many or a class for expanded clones.

>.|.|14|TRBJ2-3|TRBV9
CASSVGGSANTQYF
TGTGCCAGCAGCGTAGGTGGTAGCGCAAATACGCAGTATTTT
>.|.|12|TRBJ2-7|TRBV2
CASSQSGYEQYF
TGTGCCAGCAGTCAAAGTGGTTACGAGCAGTACTTC
>TRBD1|few|15|TRBJ1-1|TRBV28
CASSIDRGWGAEAFF
TGTGCCAGCAGTATCGACAGGGGATGGGGCGCTGAAGCTTTCTTT
>TRBD2|few|15|TRBJ2-7|TRBV7-9
CASSLKSSGSNEQYF
TGTGCCAGCAGCCTAAAGAGTAGCGGGAGTAACGAGCAGTACTTC
>.|.|14|TRBJ2-4|TRBV7-2
CASSLTAAKNIQYF
TGTGCCAGCAGCTTAACGGCGGCTAAAAACATTCAGTACTTC
>.|.|13|TRBJ2-7|TRBV23-1
CASSQRRSYEQYF
TGCGCCAGCAGTCAAAGAAGATCCTACGAGCAGTACTTC
>TRBD1|.|15|TRBJ2-1|TRBV28
CASSLGQVRRNEQFF
TGTGCCAGCAGTTTAGGACAGGTACGACGGAATGAGCAGTTCTTC
>.|.|12|TRBJ2-7|TRBV27
CASSLINGVARF
TGTGCCAGCAGTTTAATAAATGGAGTAGCACGCTTC
>TRBD2|.|16|TRBJ2-1|TRBV4-1
CASSHNSGRAGNEQFF
TGCGCCAGCAGCCACAATAGCGGGAGGGCCGGGAATGAGCAGTTCTTC
>TRBD2|.|16|TRBJ2-1|TRBV2
CASSVGSGKSYNEQFF
TGTGCCAGCAGTGTCGGTAGCGGGAAGTCCTACAATGAGCAGTTCTTC
>TRBD2|few|13|TRBJ2-5|TRBV5-1
CASNSGSTETQYF
TGCGCCAGCAACAGCGGGAGTACGGAGACCCAGTACTTC
>.|.|17|TRBJ2-1|TRBV7-6
CASSPAGFEGLNNEQFF
TGTGCCAGCAGCCCAGCCGGGTTCGAGGGACTTAACAATGAGCAGTTCTTC
>.|.|15|TRBJ1-2|TRBV7-9
CASSLTPGMYYGYTF
TGTGCCAGCAGCTTAACCCCAGGGATGTACTATGGCTACACCTTC
>.|.|15|TRBJ2-4|TRBV27
CASSLSGVAKNIQYF
TGTGCCAGCAGTTTATCGGGGGTAGCCAAAAACATTCAGTACTTC
>TRBD1|.|13|TRBJ2-2|TRBV2
CASSPTGTGELFF
TGTGCCAGCAGTCCGACAGGGACCGGGGAGCTGTTTTTT
>.|once|15|TRBJ1-1|TRBV15
CATSKRYGGSTEAFF
TGTGCCACCAGCAAGAGATATGGGGGTAGCACTGAAGCTTTCTTT
>.|.|16|TRBJ1-5|TRBV7-2
CASSLVRTAYNQPQHF
TGTGCCAGCAGCTTAGTGAGGACAGCCTACAATCAGCCCCAGCATTTT
>.|.|12|TRBJ2-1|TRBV7-8
CASSSGTKQKFF
TGTGCCAGCAGCTCAGGGACCAAACAAAAGTTCTTC
>.|.|15|TRBJ2-1|TRBV19
CASSMRASGLMEQFF
TGTGCCAGTAGTATGAGGGCCAGCGGCCTCATGGAGCAGTTCTTC
>.|few|15|TRBJ1-2|TRBV28
CASRNSGRVNYGYTF
TGTGCCAGCAGAAATTCAGGACGGGTTAACTATGGCTACACCTTC
>TRBD2|.|17|TRBJ2-2|TRBV4-1
CASSKGLAGIDTGELFF
TGCGCCAGCAGCAAGGGACTAGCGGGGATAGACACCGGGGAGCTGTTTTTT
>TRBD2|few|14|TRBJ2-1|TRBV6-5
CASRRLAGANEQFF
TGTGCCAGCAGGCGACTAGCGGGAGCGAATGAGCAGTTCTTC
>.|.|14|TRBJ2-7|TRBV7-2
CASSKGRQSYEQYF
TGTGCCAGCAGCAAGGGACGGCAATCCTACGAGCAGTACTTC
>TRBD1|.|15|TRBJ2-1|TRBV5-1
CASGKQGSSYNEQFF
TGCGCCAGCGGGAAACAGGGGAGCTCCTACAATGAGCAGTTCTTC
>.|.|14|TRBJ2-5|TRBV2
CASRPGTSQETQYF
TGTGCCAGCAGGCCCGGGACTTCCCAAGAGACCCAGTACTTC
>.|few|11|TRBJ2-7|TRBV18
CASSGSYEQYF
TGTGCCAGCTCAGGGAGCTACGAGCAGTACTTC
>TRBD1|few|14|TRBJ1-1|TRBV2
CASSVDRGNTEAFF
TGTGCCAGCAGTGTCGACAGGGGGAACACTGAAGCTTTCTTT
>TRBD2|.|15|TRBJ2-1|TRBV27
CATAGMGGSYNEQFF
TGTGCCACAGCGGGGATGGGCGGCTCCTACAATGAGCAGTTCTTC
>.|.|13|TRBJ1-6|TRBV5-4
CASSTYRDSPLHF
TGTGCCAGCAGCACATACAGGGATTCACCCCTCCACTTT
>.|.|15|TRBJ1-5|TRBV7-2
CASSLVSGSNQPQHF
TGTGCCAGCAGCTTAGTTTCAGGGTCCAATCAGCCCCAGCATTTT
>.|few|14|TRBJ2-2|TRBV5-1
CASSPGGNTGELFF
TGCGCCAGCAGCCCCGGGGGAAACACCGGGGAGCTGTTTTTT
>.|.|12|TRBJ2-5|TRBV30
CAWNGGGETQYF
TGTGCCTGGAACGGAGGTGGGGAGACCCAGTACTTC
>TRBD1|few|16|TRBJ1-5|TRBV27
CASSQQGQMSNQPQHF
TGTGCCAGCAGTCAACAGGGACAGATGAGCAATCAGCCCCAGCATTTT
>.|.|13|TRBJ1-6|TRBV2
CASRGQGNSPLHF
TGTGCCAGCAGGGGCCAAGGGAATTCACCCCTCCACTTT
>TRBD2|few|14|TRBJ2-1|TRBV28
CASSTGLPYNEQFF
TGTGCCAGCAGCACGGGACTACCTTACAATGAGCAGTTCTTC
>.|few|16|TRBJ2-3|TRBV10-3
CAISESRGRLTDTQYF
TGTGCCATCAGTGAGTCTCGGGGGCGGCTCACAGATACGCAGTATTTT
>TRBD1|.|14|TRBJ1-2|TRBV5-4
CASSSAGGNYGYTF
TGTGCCAGCAGCTCCGCAGGGGGCAACTATGGCTACACCTTC
>.|.|10|TRBJ1-4|TRBV29-1
CSAIGEKLFF
TGCAGCGCCATTGGTGAAAAACTGTTTTTT
>.|few|16|TRBJ1-1|TRBV14
CASSLNPNRSGTEAFF
TGTGCCAGCAGTCTAAACCCTAACCGGAGCGGCACTGAAGCTTTCTTT
>.|.|14|TRBJ1-1|TRBV5-1
CASSLEAANTEAFF
TGCGCCAGCAGCTTGGAAGCAGCCAACACTGAAGCTTTCTTT
>.|few|12|TRBJ2-5|TRBV29-1
CSVPRLQETQYF
TGCAGCGTTCCTCGTCTGCAAGAGACCCAGTACTTC
>TRBD2|once|16|TRBJ2-5|TRBV15
CATSRAGTSGAETQYF
TGTGCCACCAGCAGAGCCGGGACTAGCGGCGCAGAGACCCAGTACTTC
>.|.|15|TRBJ2-7|TRBV5-1
CASSLSPAAPSEQYF
TGCGCCAGCAGCTTGAGTCCAGCCGCCCCCTCCGAGCAGTACTTC
>.|few|18|TRBJ2-2|TRBV29-1
CSVEDPFFGGRGTGELFF
TGCAGCGTTGAAGATCCCTTTTTTGGGGGCCGGGGTACCGGGGAGCTGTTTTTT
>TRBD2|.|15|TRBJ2-7|TRBV5-4
CASSGGTSGGREQYF
TGTGCCAGCAGCGGAGGGACTAGCGGGGGCCGGGAGCAGTACTTC
>TRBD1|few|16|TRBJ2-3|TRBV9
CASSGPTGGATDTQYF
TGTGCCAGCAGCGGGCCCACAGGGGGCGCAACAGATACGCAGTATTTT
>.|.|14|TRBJ2-7|TRBV29-1
CSVVYTINSYEQYF
TGCAGCGTTGTATACACCATTAATTCGTACGAGCAGTACTTC
>.|.|13|TRBJ1-5|TRBV29-1
CSVEIDSNQPQHF
TGCAGCGTTGAAATAGATAGCAATCAGCCCCAGCATTTT
>.|.|14|TRBJ2-7|TRBV29-1
CSVGDDRIIYEQYF
TGCAGCGTTGGAGACGACAGGATAATTTACGAGCAGTACTTC